A single TCR beta chain is shown here with its context. Its antigen specificity is not known. No much larger clone exists at a distance of one base, and base qualities are not known. The immunoSEQ Assay, a bias-controlled multiplex PCR, was used to amplify TCRbeta CDR3 regions from genomic DNA. The original methods were these. Within the assay, amplification of reference gene primers was used to estimate how many nucleated cells each sample contained. Sequence reads were collapsed and filtered to measure the absolute abundance of every unique TCRbeta CDR3 rearrangement. For each sample, productive Simpson clonality was calculated as the square root of Simpson's diversity index across productive rearrangements. TCRdb's version of the immuneACCESS table is confined to in-frame rearrangements and falls short of the full clone set. An unresolved V gene accounts for under half of the shortfall where checked; the remainder is of unknown origin. The V and J calls and clone size come from that table; D and trimming were worked out from the DNA. The sample table records about 170,000 clones; roughly 90% of these occur just once. The ten largest account for roughly 5% of the sample.

Including the terminal cysteine and phenylalanine, the CDR3 comprises 14 residues. Only CDR3 DNA remains: 42 bases, in frame from the first base. The V and J ends are trimmed by 6 bases and 0 bases, leaving 12 bases between them. The germline V gene sets CDR1 to MGHRA and CDR2 to YSYEKL. The data derive from a study of blood T cell repertoires in COVID-19 (dated by TCRdb to 2019 to 2021). Background on the whole study: Samples covering the acute and convalescent phases of COVID-19 were provided by collaborators in the United States, Italy and Spain. The prospective study material was composed of cDNA or gDNA derived from T cells, B-cell-depleted T cells, or PBMCs. Deeply sampled blood TCRbeta repertoires from subjects exposed to, actively infected with, or recovered from COVID-19 were included in the dataset. The repertoires were released in a freely available public database intended as a resource for research on the immune response to SARS-CoV-2. The samples were drawn from two sources: the first 160 participants of the ongoing ImmuneRACE study, and 1,000 to 1,500 subjects contributed by 6 global collaborators. A de-identified subject ID, COVID-19 status, age in years and sex were almost always included in the sample metadata. Where available, HLA class I and class II types were obtained from metadata supplied by the sample provider rather than from assay-based typing.

What the work shows at the level of the full study, not this receptor alone: The amount of clinical and demographic metadata varied by source and participant and was provided uncurated.

One collaborating source in Seattle enrolled patients while the patients were actively infected and followed the patients over time throughout the course of disease. Each collaborating institution followed its own protocols to collect whole blood in K2EDTA tubes. For TCRbeta analysis, collaborator samples were shipped as frozen whole blood, as isolated PBMCs, or as DNA extracted from either sample type. The chain was built from TRBV4-1 and TRBJ2-7; tentative D gene TRBD2, with 6 bases matching. The clonotype originates from a man aged 18 to 30 with COVID-19, enrolled during active disease. Material for sequencing was peripheral blood. The CDR3 in this case is CASSRDSSSYEQYF. The DNA sequence is as follows: TGCGCCAGCAGTCGGGACTCCTCCTCCTACGAGCAGTACTTC.